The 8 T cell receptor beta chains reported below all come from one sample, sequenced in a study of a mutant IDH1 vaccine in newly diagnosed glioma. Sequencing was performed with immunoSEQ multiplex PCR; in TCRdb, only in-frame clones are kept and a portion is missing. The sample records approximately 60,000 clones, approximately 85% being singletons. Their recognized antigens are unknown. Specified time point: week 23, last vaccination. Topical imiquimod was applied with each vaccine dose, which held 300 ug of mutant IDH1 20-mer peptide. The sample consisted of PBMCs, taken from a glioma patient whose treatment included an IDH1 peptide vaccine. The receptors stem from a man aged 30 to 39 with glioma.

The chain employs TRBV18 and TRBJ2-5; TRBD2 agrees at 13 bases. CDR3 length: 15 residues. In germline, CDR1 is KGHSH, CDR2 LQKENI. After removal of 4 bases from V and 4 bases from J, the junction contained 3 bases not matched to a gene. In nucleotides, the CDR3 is TGTGCCAGCTCACAGGGACTAGCGGGGATAGAGACCCAGTACTTC. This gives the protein CASSQGLAGIETQYF.

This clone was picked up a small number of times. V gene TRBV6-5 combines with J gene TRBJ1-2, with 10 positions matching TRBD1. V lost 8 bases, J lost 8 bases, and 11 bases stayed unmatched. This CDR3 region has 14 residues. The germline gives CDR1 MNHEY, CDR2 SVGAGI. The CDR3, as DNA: TGTGCCAGCTCCCACCGGGACAGGGGAGGCGGCTACACCTTC. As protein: CASSHRDRGGGYTF.

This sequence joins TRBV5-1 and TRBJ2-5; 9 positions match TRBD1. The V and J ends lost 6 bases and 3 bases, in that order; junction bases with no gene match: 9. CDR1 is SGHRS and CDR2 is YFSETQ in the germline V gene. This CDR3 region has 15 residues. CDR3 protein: CASTNTGGAEETQYF. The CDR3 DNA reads TGCGCCAGCACCAATACAGGGGGCGCGGAAGAGACCCAGTACTTC.

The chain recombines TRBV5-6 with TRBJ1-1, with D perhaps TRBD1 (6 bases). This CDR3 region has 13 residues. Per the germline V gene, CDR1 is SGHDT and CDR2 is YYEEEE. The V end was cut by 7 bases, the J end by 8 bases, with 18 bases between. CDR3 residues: CASLPYGGLEAFF. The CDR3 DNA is TGTGCCAGCTTGCCCTACGGGGGGCTGGAAGCTTTCTTT. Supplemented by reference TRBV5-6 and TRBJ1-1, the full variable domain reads DAGVTQSPTHLIKTRGQQVTLRCSPKSGHDTVSWYQQALGQGPQFIFQYYEEEERQRGNFPDRFSGHQFPNYSSELNVNALLLGDSALYLCASLPYGGLEAFFGQGTRLTVV.

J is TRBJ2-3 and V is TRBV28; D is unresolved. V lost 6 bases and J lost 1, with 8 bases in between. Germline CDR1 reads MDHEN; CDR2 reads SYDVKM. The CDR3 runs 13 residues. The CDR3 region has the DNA TGTGCCAGCAGGTGGCCTGGCACAGATACGCAGTATTTT. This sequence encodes CASRWPGTDTQYF. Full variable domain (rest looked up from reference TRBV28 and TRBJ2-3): DVKVTQSSRYLVKRTGEKVFLECVQDMDHENMFWYRQDPGLGLRLIYFSYDVKMKEKGDIPEGYSVSREKKERFSLILESASTNQTSMYLCASRWPGTDTQYFGPGTRLTVL.

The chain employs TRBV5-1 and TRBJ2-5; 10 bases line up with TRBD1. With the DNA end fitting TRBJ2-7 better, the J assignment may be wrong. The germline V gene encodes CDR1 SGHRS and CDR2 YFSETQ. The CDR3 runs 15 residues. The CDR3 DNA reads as TGCGCCAGCAGCGACCCGGACAGGGGGTTCCACGAGCAGTACTTC. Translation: CASSDPDRGFHEQYF.

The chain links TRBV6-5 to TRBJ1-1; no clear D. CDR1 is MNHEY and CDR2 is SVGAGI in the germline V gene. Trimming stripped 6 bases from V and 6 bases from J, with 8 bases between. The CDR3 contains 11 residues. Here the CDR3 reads CASRLGAEAFF. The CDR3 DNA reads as TGTGCCAGCAGGTTAGGAGCTGAAGCTTTCTTT.

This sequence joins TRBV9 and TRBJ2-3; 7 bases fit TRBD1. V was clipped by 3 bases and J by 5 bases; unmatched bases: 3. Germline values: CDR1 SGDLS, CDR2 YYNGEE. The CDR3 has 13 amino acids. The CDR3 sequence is CASSGQGVDTQYF. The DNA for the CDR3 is TGTGCCAGCAGCGGACAGGGTGTAGATACGCAGTATTTT.